This is a list of T cell receptor beta chains from one sample in a study of OX40 agonist ivuxolimab in advanced cancers. TCRdb's copy holds only in-frame clones and misses some; the assay was immunoSEQ multiplex PCR. The sample lists about 67,000 clones; over 75% were seen once. The sequenced sample was CD4+ or CD8+ T cells sorted from blood, obtained in a trial of the OX40 agonist ivuxolimab. These receptors were obtained from an adult with an advanced solid tumor such as melanoma, head and neck, liver or kidney cancer. Each CDR3 is given with its conserved first and last residue. The D gene is left open where the match is weak. Some rows mark clone size as missing; the rest say once, few, many or name a class of expanded clone.

J,length,size,D,V,DNA,CDR3
TRBJ1-5,18,.,TRBD1,TRBV28,TGTGCCAGCAGACCCCCTCTCGGACAGGGGTTGAGGAATCAGCCCCAGCATTTT,CASRPPLGQGLRNQPQHF
TRBJ2-1,15,.,TRBD2,TRBV27,TGTGCCAGCAGTTTCGGGACTAGCTTAGGGGCGGGGCAGTTCTTC,CASSFGTSLGAGQFF
TRBJ2-1,16,.,TRBD2,TRBV7-2,TGTGCCAGCACCCTCGCCGGGACTAGCTCCTACAATGAGCAGTTCTTC,CASTLAGTSSYNEQFF
TRBJ2-2,14,.,.,TRBV7-9,TGTGCCAGCAGCTTAATCTTCGGCACCGGGGAGCTGTTTTTT,CASSLIFGTGELFF
TRBJ1-3,15,.,.,TRBV5-4,TGTGCCAGCCATTTTCGGGGGGGTGCCGGAAACACCATATATTTT,CASHFRGGAGNTIYF
TRBJ1-1,17,few,TRBD1,TRBV7-2,TGTGCCAGCAACCCTGCCGCGACAGGGGGCGCGAACACTGAAGCTTTCTTT,CASNPAATGGANTEAFF
TRBJ2-6,14,.,.,TRBV18,TGTGCCAGCCACTACTCGTCTGGGGCCAACGTCCTGACTTTC,CASHYSSGANVLTF
TRBJ2-1,16,.,TRBD2,TRBV2,TGTGCCAGCAGTCTAAAACTAGCGGGGGGGTTAAATGAGCAGTTCTTC,CASSLKLAGGLNEQFF
TRBJ2-1,16,.,.,TRBV11-2,TGTGCCAGCAGCCCCGAGGACTGGAGCTCCTACAATGAGCAGTTCTTC,CASSPEDWSSYNEQFF
TRBJ1-5,13,.,.,TRBV18,TGTGCCAGCTCGCCTCAAGAAAATCAGCCCCAGCATTTT,CASSPQENQPQHF
TRBJ2-2,14,.,.,TRBV2,TGTGCCAGCAGTGAACGACAGATGAGCGGGGAGCTGTTTTTT,CASSERQMSGELFF
TRBJ1-1,13,.,.,TRBV18,TGTGCCAGCTCTCAAGACCTGAACACTGAAGCTTTCTTT,CASSQDLNTEAFF
TRBJ2-5,15,.,TRBD2,TRBV6-6,TGTGCCAGCAGTTACTCACCTAGCGGGTCCGAGACCCAGTACTTC,CASSYSPSGSETQYF
TRBJ2-7,14,few,.,TRBV18,TGTGCCAGCTCACCACCGGGGAGGTCCTACGAGCAGTACTTC,CASSPPGRSYEQYF
TRBJ2-2,13,.,.,TRBV28,TGTGCCAGCAGCTATCCTCGAAACGGGGAGCTGTTTTTT,CASSYPRNGELFF
TRBJ2-7,14,.,.,TRBV10-3,TGTGCCATCAGTGAGTCGGAATCTTTCTACGAGCAGTACTTC,CAISESESFYEQYF
TRBJ1-5,17,.,.,TRBV4-1,TGCGCCAGCAGCCAGATCATTACTGCCGGGGGGGGTCAGCCCCAGCATTTT,CASSQIITAGGGQPQHF
TRBJ2-1,15,.,TRBD1,TRBV7-9,TGTGCCAGCAGCTGGCCAGGGGGATCCTACAATGAGCAGTTCTTC,CASSWPGGSYNEQFF
TRBJ2-5,15,.,TRBD2,TRBV2,TGTGCCAGCACCCCGGGACTAGCGGGAGTAGAGACCCAGTACTTC,CASTPGLAGVETQYF
TRBJ1-4,14,.,.,TRBV6-6,TGTGCCAGCAGATGGACAGAGTCTAATGAAAAACTGTTTTTT,CASRWTESNEKLFF
TRBJ2-7,14,.,TRBD1,TRBV7-9,TGTGCCAGCAGCGGTAGGACAGGGGCGGGGGAGCAGTACTTC,CASSGRTGAGEQYF
TRBJ1-2,13,few,.,TRBV11-2,TGTGCCAGCCGTAGGACAGCCACCTATGGCTACACCTTC,CASRRTATYGYTF
TRBJ2-4,16,.,TRBD2,TRBV28,TGTGCCAGCAGTTTATGGGGGGGGATAGCCAAAAACATTCAGTACTTC,CASSLWGGIAKNIQYF
TRBJ1-3,15,.,TRBD1,TRBV5-1,TGCGCCAGCAGCAGCGGACAGGGTGGTGGAAACACCATATATTTT,CASSSGQGGGNTIYF
TRBJ1-6,19,.,.,TRBV18,TGTGCCAGCTCACCCCCGTGGACCTTATCATATACAATGGATTCACCCCTCCACTTT,CASSPPWTLSYTMDSPLHF
TRBJ1-2,14,.,TRBD1,TRBV28,TGTGCCAGCAGTCTTGGACAGGGGCGTGGTGGCTACACCTTC,CASSLGQGRGGYTF
TRBJ2-3,17,.,TRBD2,TRBV29-1,TGCAGCGTTGAAGGTTTGACTAGCGGGGAGCTCACAGATACGCAGTATTTT,CSVEGLTSGELTDTQYF
TRBJ1-3,15,once,TRBD1,TRBV27,TGTGCCAGCAGTGAGACAGGGGGCATTGGAAACACCATATATTTT,CASSETGGIGNTIYF
TRBJ1-2,17,.,TRBD1,TRBV5-1,TGCGCCAGCAGCCTGGAATCCTCGGGACAGGCCATCTATGGCTACACCTTC,CASSLESSGQAIYGYTF
TRBJ1-4,13,.,TRBD1,TRBV18,TGTGCCAGCTCACCATCGGGACAGGAAAAACTGTTTTTT,CASSPSGQEKLFF
TRBJ2-7,14,.,TRBD1,TRBV28,TGTGCCAGCAAGGTGGAAGGGGGCTATTACGAGCAGTACTTC,CASKVEGGYYEQYF
TRBJ1-2,16,once,.,TRBV4-1,TGCGCCAGCAGCCAAGACGGAGCCTCTGCTAACTATGGCTACACCTTC,CASSQDGASANYGYTF
TRBJ1-5,13,.,.,TRBV21-1,TGTGCCAGCAGCAAAGGGAGGACTCAGCCCCAGCATTTT,CASSKGRTQPQHF
TRBJ2-1,16,.,.,TRBV7-2,TGTGCCAGCAGCTTAGTCAGGGGCCTAGGTAGTAATGAGCAGTTCTTC,CASSLVRGLGSNEQFF
TRBJ2-1,17,.,TRBD2,TRBV9,TGTGCCAGCAGCGTGCGACTAGCGGGTGCCTCCTACAATGAGCAGTTCTTC,CASSVRLAGASYNEQFF
TRBJ1-6,15,few,TRBD1,TRBV4-2,TGTGCCAGCAGCCAAGAGACAGGGAGTTCGTCACCCCTCCACTTT,CASSQETGSSSPLHF
TRBJ1-1,13,.,.,TRBV19,TGTGCCAGTAGTAGGGAAGAGAACACTGAAGCTTTCTTT,CASSREENTEAFF
TRBJ1-1,13,.,.,TRBV2,TGTGCCAGCAGAGCCCCAACGAACACTGAAGCTTTCTTT,CASRAPTNTEAFF
TRBJ2-1,15,.,TRBD2,TRBV18,TGTGCCAGCCCCTCGCCGACTAGCGGGGTCCATGAGCAGTTCTTC,CASPSPTSGVHEQFF
TRBJ2-1,16,.,.,TRBV7-9,TGTGCCAGCAGCTTAGAAGTGGCGCCACCTTACAATGAGCAGTTCTTC,CASSLEVAPPYNEQFF
TRBJ2-2,14,few,.,TRBV11-2,TGTGCCAGCAGCTTAGAAAGGAGCGTCGGGGAGCTGTTTTTT,CASSLERSVGELFF
TRBJ2-1,13,.,TRBD2,TRBV7-3,TGTGCCAGCAGCCCCGGACTAGCCGATGAGCAGTTCTTC,CASSPGLADEQFF
TRBJ2-2,18,.,TRBD2,TRBV9,TGTGCCAGCAGCGGCGGAGGGAGACTAGCGACCCACACCGGGGAGCTGTTTTTT,CASSGGGRLATHTGELFF
TRBJ2-7,14,.,TRBD1,TRBV11-2,TGTGCCAGCAGCTTAGGGACAGGGTCCCACGAGCAGTACTTC,CASSLGTGSHEQYF
TRBJ2-5,14,.,TRBD1,TRBV29-1,TGCAGCGTTCGACAGGGGTGGGGGGAAGAGACCCAGTACTTC,CSVRQGWGEETQYF
TRBJ1-4,18,.,.,TRBV15,TGTGCCACCAGCGGTGGGACGGCCACCTATACGGATGATGAAAAACTGTTTTTT,CATSGGTATYTDDEKLFF
TRBJ2-3,18,.,TRBD1,TRBV28,TGTGCCAGCAGTTCATCGGCACAGGGGTTGAGTGCGACAGATACGCAGTATTTT,CASSSSAQGLSATDTQYF
TRBJ2-5,13,.,TRBD2,TRBV5-6,TGTGCCAGCAGCTCTGGGGGGGAGGAGACCCAGTACTTC,CASSSGGEETQYF
TRBJ2-3,15,.,TRBD1,TRBV9,TGTGCCAGCAGCGTAGAACAGGGGGTTGCCGATACGCAGTATTTT,CASSVEQGVADTQYF
TRBJ2-1,11,once,.,TRBV2,TGTGCCAGCAGACTTGGCAATGAGCAGTTCTTC,CASRLGNEQFF
TRBJ2-1,15,.,.,TRBV9,TGTGCCAGCAGCGTAGTCGGCCTTCTCTACAATGAGCAGTTCTTC,CASSVVGLLYNEQFF
TRBJ1-2,13,.,.,TRBV2,TGTGCCAGCAGTGATCCAGCCAACTATGGCTACACCTTC,CASSDPANYGYTF
TRBJ2-4,15,.,TRBD1,TRBV5-6,TGTGCCAGCAGCCAGACAGGGTCTACCAAAAACATTCAGTACTTC,CASSQTGSTKNIQYF